The sequence of this T cell receptor (beta chain) was determined in a study of a mutant IDH1 vaccine in newly diagnosed glioma. Study in general: First vaccine doses came 4-6 weeks after radiotherapy alone, or with temozolomide cycles. Earlier therapy was either radiotherapy, temozolomide, or both, and most got both. Study results and caveats: It was 80% to 95% of patients that developed vaccine-induced immune responses.

Assay: immunoSEQ multiplex PCR; the TCRdb copy retains only in-frame clones and omits some. In the table there are 20,000 to 25,000 clones, roughly 86% of which are singletons. Trimming stripped 1 base from V and 10 bases from J, with 13 bases between. This CDR3 has 13 amino acids. In germline, CDR1 is SEHNR, CDR2 FQNEAQ (reference sequence). The time point denotes: week 23, last vaccination. Each dose delivered 300 ug of mutant IDH1 20-mer peptide subcutaneously with imiquimod. There were new WHO grade 3 or 4 astrocytomas in the donors, and these were IDH1-mutant and ATRX-lost. Regarding this clone: What it binds is not known.

This receptor was identified in a man in his thirties or forties with glioma. This rearrangement joins TRBV7-9 to TRBJ1-1; D is unresolved. The material was PBMCs, obtained from a glioma patient whose treatment included an IDH1 peptide vaccine. The CDR3 is CASSLETSAGAFF. The CDR3 DNA sequence: TGTGCCAGCAGCTTAGAAACTTCTGCTGGAGCTTTCTTT.